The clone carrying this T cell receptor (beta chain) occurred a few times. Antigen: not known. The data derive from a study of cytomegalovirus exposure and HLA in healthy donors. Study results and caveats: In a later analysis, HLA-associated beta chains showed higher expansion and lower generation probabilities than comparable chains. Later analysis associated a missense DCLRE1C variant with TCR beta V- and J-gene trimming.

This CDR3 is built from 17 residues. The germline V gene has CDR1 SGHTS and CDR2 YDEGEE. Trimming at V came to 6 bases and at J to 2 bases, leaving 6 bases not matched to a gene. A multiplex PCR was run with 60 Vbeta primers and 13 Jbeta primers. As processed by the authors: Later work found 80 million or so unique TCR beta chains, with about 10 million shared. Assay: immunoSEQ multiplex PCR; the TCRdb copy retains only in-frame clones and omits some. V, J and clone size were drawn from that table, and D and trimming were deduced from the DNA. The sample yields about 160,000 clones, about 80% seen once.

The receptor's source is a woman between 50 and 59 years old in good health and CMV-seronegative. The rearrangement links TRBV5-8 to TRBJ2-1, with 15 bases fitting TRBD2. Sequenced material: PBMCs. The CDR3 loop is CASTAGTSGRTYNEQFF. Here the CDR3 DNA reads TGTGCCAGCACCGCCGGGACTAGCGGGAGGACCTACAATGAGCAGTTCTTC.